This T cell receptor beta chain is from a study of blood T cell repertoires in COVID-19. Data came from immunoSEQ multiplex PCR; TCRdb stores just in-frame clones and leaves some out. The sample holds tens of thousands of clones, approximately 85% seen once. Germline V gene data show CDR1 as SGHTA and CDR2 as FQGNSA. The CDR3 runs 14 residues. The V end lost 3 bases, the J end lost 10 bases, and 18 bases lay between the germline ends. The clonotype comes from a human donor in a cohort sampled during active COVID-19. V usage is TRBV7-2 and J usage is TRBJ1-1, with a weak D call TRBD1 (5 bases). Sequencing used peripheral blood. DNA of the CDR3: TGTGCCAGCAGCTTGTCCGCGGCAGGGAGGGTAGCTTTCTTT. Translation: CASSLSAAGRVAFF.